Given below is one TCR beta chain in context. Unmatched junction bases numbered 13, after V lost 4 bases and J lost 5 bases. Per the germline V gene, CDR1 is SGDLS and CDR2 is YYNGEE. This CDR3 has 16 residues. Original processing methods: Scientists estimated how many nucleated cells there were by amplifying reference gene primers. Measured with immunoSEQ multiplex PCR; TCRdb has only the in-frame clones, and not every one. V, J and clone size derive from that table, while D and trimming were established from the DNA sequence. The sample comprises 250,000 to 350,000 clones, about 90% of which are singletons, and 2% to 2.5% rests with the top ten. These data belong to a study of blood T cell repertoires in COVID-19. In the study overall: Some COVID-19 samples were acute and others convalescent; all came from the United States, Italy and Spain. T cells, B-cell-depleted T cells, or PBMCs provided the cDNA or gDNA that served as material.

Sequencing used peripheral blood. The origin of this receptor is a woman aged 45-60 years who had recovered from COVID-19. This chain connects TRBV9 to TRBJ2-7; TRBD2 matches at 9 bases. CDR3 nucleotide sequence: TGTGCCAGCAGCACCATTGAGAGGCGGGAGGGCGACGAGCAGTACTTC. The encoded protein is CASSTIERREGDEQYF. Filled out from reference TRBV9 and TRBJ2-7, the complete variable domain reads DSGVTQTPKHLITATGQRVTLRCSPRSGDLSVYWYQQSLDQGLQFLIQYYNGEERAKGNILERFSAQQFPDLHSELNLSSLELGDSALYFCASSTIERREGDEQYFGPGTRLTVT.